The 13 T cell receptor beta chains below all came from one sample that was sequenced in a study of blood T cells in healthy people across ages. For the second PCR, which ran for about 6 to 11 cycles, a sample-barcoded 5' primer and a J-beta primer mix were used. A single record per CDR3 protein comes from TCRdb applying MiXCR to the 5' RACE reads. Among some 1.8 million distinct CDR3 sequences listed, about two fifths were seen once. The sample was blood. The receptors derive from a human donor in good health.

J is TRBJ2-1 and V is TRBV5-1; 7 bases line up with TRBD2. J gave up 4 bases and V 3 bases, and 10 bases lay outside the gene matches. Per the germline V gene, CDR1 is SGHRS and CDR2 is YFSETQ. The CDR3 is 16 amino acids. The DNA for the CDR3 is TGCGCCAGCAGCTCCAAAGGACTAGAGTCTTACAATGAGCAGTTCTTC. It codes for CASSSKGLESYNEQFF.

The chain couples TRBV7-9 to TRBJ1-1, with 7 positions matching TRBD1. This CDR3 is built from 12 residues. Germline loops: CDR1 SEHNR, CDR2 FQNEAQ (reference sequence). Trimming removed 3 bases from V and 7 bases from J; junction bases left unmatched: 2. The CDR3: CASSFGDSEAFF. The CDR3 nucleotides are TGTGCCAGCAGCTTCGGGGACAGTGAAGCTTTCTTT.

V usage is TRBV7-2 and J usage is TRBJ2-5, with D hard to call. Trimming took 8 bases from V and 0 from J, leaving 13 bases between them. This CDR3 is 14 amino acids long. CDR1 is SGHTA, CDR2 FQGNSA, per germline. The CDR3 DNA is TGTGCCAGCCCCTCAGGAGTGTACCAAGAGACCCAGTACTTC. This translates into CASPSGVYQETQYF.

The chain carries TRBV15 and TRBJ1-4; D not resolved. From germline, CDR1 is LNHNV and CDR2 YYDKDF (reference sequence). V gave up 1 base and J gave up 6 bases, with 15 bases separating them. The CDR3 sequence is 16 residues long. The DNA of the CDR3 is TGTGCCACCAGCAGAGGAAAGTCGGCGGGCTATGAAAAACTGTTTTTT. The encoded protein is CATSRGKSAGYEKLFF.

The rearrangement links TRBV5-1 to TRBJ2-3, with D possibly matching TRBD2 (5 bases). CDR1 is SGHRS, CDR2 YFSETQ, per germline. Trimming removed 0 bases from V and 0 bases from J, with 14 bases in between. The CDR3 loop spans 17 amino acids. CDR3 nucleotides: TGCGCCAGCAGCTTGGAGGGCGGGCGAGATAGCACAGATACGCAGTATTTT. This gives the protein CASSLEGGRDSTDTQYF.

The V call is TRBV11-2, the J call TRBJ1-2; D not resolved. V was clipped by 5 bases and J by 8 bases, with 15 bases between them. The V gene's germline CDR1 is SGHAT and CDR2 FQNNGV. The CDR3 covers 13 residues. CDR3 region: CASSLSVSRGYTF. The CDR3 coding sequence is TGTGCCAGCAGCCTATCGGTCTCGAGAGGCTACACCTTC.

A few counts support this clonotype. The junction and the germline gene differ at one end; a read error may be behind it. The rearrangement joins TRBV7-9 to TRBJ2-5; D is possibly TRBD1 or TRBD2 (5 bases each). The CDR3 spans 13 residues. CDR1 and CDR2 from the germline V gene are SEHNR and FQNEAQ (reference sequence). CDR3 in DNA: TGTGCCAGCAGCTTACAGGGACGAGAGACCCGGTACTTC. It translates to CASSLQGRETRYF.

In its sample, this clonotype was seen a few times. The V call is TRBV6-2 or TRBV6-3, the J call TRBJ2-1; D not resolved. Germline CDR1 MNHEY, CDR2 SVGEGT. Trimming shortened V by 3 bases and J by 10 bases, and 16 bases separated the two germline ends. The CDR3 has 14 residues. CDR3 amino acids: CASSYRGPNYEQFF. DNA for the CDR3: TGTGCCAGCAGTTATCGAGGTCCTAACTACGAGCAGTTCTTC.

The chain carries TRBV20-1 and TRBJ2-7; D might be TRBD1 or TRBD2, each matching 7 bases. The CDR3 runs to 15 residues. The germline V gene has CDR1 DFQATT and CDR2 SNEGSKA (reference sequence). V lost 1 base, J lost 2 bases, and 15 bases lay in between. The CDR3 coding sequence is TGCAGTGCTAGAGCCCCCAGGGGGGGCCCCTACGAGCAGTACTTC. This gives the protein CSARAPRGGPYEQYF.

This clonotype has a handful of counts. J is TRBJ1-4 and V is TRBV6-4; TRBD1 is a possible D gene (5 bases). V was trimmed by 3 bases and J by 4 bases, leaving 9 bases between them. This CDR3 has 14 amino acids. From germline, CDR1 is MRHNA and CDR2 SNTAGT. CDR3 DNA sequence: TGTGCCAGCAGTGATGGGGGTAGTAATGAAAAACTGTTTTTT. It encodes CASSDGGSNEKLFF.

The V call is TRBV29-1, the J call TRBJ2-2, with TRBD1 as a possible D gene (6 bases). The germline gives CDR1 SQVTM, CDR2 ANQGSEA. The CDR3 consists of 13 residues. Trimming stripped 7 bases from V and 5 bases from J, with 14 bases between. The CDR3 bases are TGCAGCGGACAGTGGGGGCGTACCGGGGAGCTGTTTTTT. Its translation: CSGQWGRTGELFF.

This clonotype was seen a handful of times. The CDR3 bases are TGCAGTGCTAGCTCCACAGGGTGGACGAATAATTCACCCCTCCACTTT. It yields the protein CSASSTGWTNNSPLHF. This rearrangement joins TRBV20-1 to TRBJ1-6; TRBD1 is a possible D gene (6 bases). Germline CDR1 and CDR2: DFQATT and SNEGSKA (reference sequence). The CDR3 covers 16 residues. V was cut by 3 bases and J by 5 bases, with 17 bases left in between.

This clonotype has a handful of counts. This chain uses TRBV15 with TRBJ2-7; the D gene is possibly TRBD1 (5 bases). The CDR3 has 16 residues. V was clipped by 0 bases and J by 6 bases, with 18 bases between them. Germline CDR1 LNHNV, CDR2 YYDKDF (reference sequence). CDR3 region: CATSRDMGQGSGEQYF. The CDR3 DNA is TGTGCCACCAGCAGAGATATGGGGCAGGGTAGTGGCGAGCAGTACTTC.